The rows below give T cell receptor beta chains drawn from one sample of a study of T cell changes during pregnancy in multiple sclerosis. Clones were read by immunoSEQ multiplex PCR, and TCRdb kept only the in-frame ones, dropping some. Altogether more than 40,000 clones are present, about 90% being singletons, with the ten largest covering approximately 9%. The sample was CD8+ T cells from peripheral blood mononuclear cells, taken after pregnancy. All receptors come from a female donor with multiple sclerosis, enrolled in a pregnancy study. CDR3s include the opening cysteine and the closing phenylalanine or tryptophan. D genes are given only for firm matches. The size entry is marked missing in some rows and otherwise reads once, few, many or a size class.

j_gene: TRBJ2-7
v_gene: TRBV9
abundance: -
d_gene: TRBD2
len: 14
CDR3nt: TGTGCCAGCAGCGTGAGCGGGGGGTCCTACGAGCAGTACTTC
CDR3aa: CASSVSGGSYEQYF

j_gene: TRBJ1-5
v_gene: TRBV27
abundance: -
d_gene: TRBD1
len: 15
CDR3nt: TGTGCCAGCAGCCTAGACAGGGGGAAAGCTCAGCCCCAGCATTTT
CDR3aa: CASSLDRGKAQPQHF

j_gene: TRBJ2-2
v_gene: TRBV27
abundance: -
d_gene: TRBD1
len: 15
CDR3nt: TGTGCCAGCACACAGGACAGGGGCCTACCCGGGGAGCTGTTTTTT
CDR3aa: CASTQDRGLPGELFF

j_gene: TRBJ1-5
v_gene: TRBV5-6
abundance: -
d_gene: -
len: 14
CDR3nt: TGTGCCAGCAGCTTGTCTTATGGCAATCAGCCCCAGCATTTT
CDR3aa: CASSLSYGNQPQHF

j_gene: TRBJ1-2
v_gene: TRBV13
abundance: once
d_gene: -
len: 15
CDR3nt: TGTGCCAGCAGCTCTCCCGTGACAGGCCTGAATGGCTACACCTTC
CDR3aa: CASSSPVTGLNGYTF

j_gene: TRBJ1-1
v_gene: TRBV9
abundance: few
d_gene: -
len: 12
CDR3nt: TGTGCCAGCAGCCCCGTGAACACTGAAGCTTTCTTT
CDR3aa: CASSPVNTEAFF

j_gene: TRBJ2-2
v_gene: TRBV18
abundance: -
d_gene: TRBD2
len: 16
CDR3nt: TGTGCCAGCTCACCACCGGGACTAGCGAACACCGGGGAGCTGTTTTTT
CDR3aa: CASSPPGLANTGELFF

j_gene: TRBJ2-7
v_gene: TRBV7-9
abundance: -
d_gene: -
len: 15
CDR3nt: TGTGCCAGCAGCTTGGGGACATCATCTCAAAACGAGCAGTACTTC
CDR3aa: CASSLGTSSQNEQYF

j_gene: TRBJ1-5
v_gene: TRBV6-5
abundance: -
d_gene: -
len: 13
CDR3nt: TGTGCCAGCAGTTACGGGGGGAGCCAGCCCCAGCATTTT
CDR3aa: CASSYGGSQPQHF

j_gene: TRBJ1-1
v_gene: TRBV9
abundance: -
d_gene: -
len: 13
CDR3nt: TGTGCCAGCAGTCCATTCGGGATAACTGAAGCTTTCTTT
CDR3aa: CASSPFGITEAFF

j_gene: TRBJ1-6
v_gene: TRBV27
abundance: -
d_gene: -
len: 17
CDR3nt: TGTGCCAGCAGTTTTATAGCTGGGAGCTCCTATAATTCACCCCTCCACTTT
CDR3aa: CASSFIAGSSYNSPLHF

j_gene: TRBJ1-1
v_gene: TRBV27
abundance: -
d_gene: -
len: 13
CDR3nt: TGTGCCAGCAGCTATACAGAAGGGCGGGGAGCTTTCTTT
CDR3aa: CASSYTEGRGAFF

j_gene: TRBJ2-7
v_gene: TRBV11-2
abundance: -
d_gene: -
len: 13
CDR3nt: TGTGCCAGCAGCTTGGCCGGGGTCTACGAGCAGTACTTC
CDR3aa: CASSLAGVYEQYF

j_gene: TRBJ2-1
v_gene: TRBV4-1
abundance: -
d_gene: -
len: 17
CDR3nt: TGCGCCAGCAGCCAAGAAGGGGATTTGAGCTGGTACAATGAGCAGTTCTTC
CDR3aa: CASSQEGDLSWYNEQFF

j_gene: TRBJ2-1
v_gene: TRBV6-4
abundance: -
d_gene: TRBD2
len: 15
CDR3nt: TGTGCCAGCAGTGACTCCGGCGGGAGGTATGGTGAGCAGTTCTTC
CDR3aa: CASSDSGGRYGEQFF

j_gene: TRBJ1-1
v_gene: TRBV19
abundance: -
d_gene: -
len: 15
CDR3nt: TGTGCCAGTAGTATTTCAGGGACACCGAACACTGAAGCTTTCTTT
CDR3aa: CASSISGTPNTEAFF

j_gene: TRBJ2-5
v_gene: TRBV7-9
abundance: -
d_gene: TRBD1
len: 13
CDR3nt: TGTGCCAGCAGCTCGGGACAGGTAGAGACCCAGTACTTC
CDR3aa: CASSSGQVETQYF

j_gene: TRBJ2-1
v_gene: TRBV30
abundance: -
d_gene: -
len: 13
CDR3nt: TGTGCCTGGAGAAGAGCCGAGTCCAATGAGCAGTTCTTC
CDR3aa: CAWRRAESNEQFF

j_gene: TRBJ2-7
v_gene: TRBV7-9
abundance: -
d_gene: TRBD2
len: 17
CDR3nt: TGTGCCAGCAGCTCGACCTCTAGCGGGGCGAGCATCTACGAGCAGTACTTC
CDR3aa: CASSSTSSGASIYEQYF

j_gene: TRBJ1-2
v_gene: TRBV5-1
abundance: -
d_gene: -
len: 13
CDR3nt: TGCGCCAGCAGCTTCTCACAGGTCGGGGGCTACACCTTC
CDR3aa: CASSFSQVGGYTF

j_gene: TRBJ1-1
v_gene: TRBV13
abundance: -
d_gene: -
len: 12
CDR3nt: TGTGCCAGCACGTCAGGGGACACTGAAGCTTTCTTT
CDR3aa: CASTSGDTEAFF

j_gene: TRBJ1-2
v_gene: TRBV5-1
abundance: -
d_gene: TRBD1
len: 14
CDR3nt: TGCGCCAGCAGCTTAGGCAGGGGGGACTATGGCTACACCTTC
CDR3aa: CASSLGRGDYGYTF

j_gene: TRBJ2-2
v_gene: TRBV5-1
abundance: -
d_gene: -
len: 17
CDR3nt: TGCGCCAGCAGCTTGGTACCGAAGCGGGTGAACACCGGGGAGCTGTTTTTT
CDR3aa: CASSLVPKRVNTGELFF

j_gene: TRBJ2-1
v_gene: TRBV11-3
abundance: once
d_gene: -
len: 14
CDR3nt: TGTGCCAGCAGCTTAAGGGGGAGGGGCAATGAGCAGTTCTTC
CDR3aa: CASSLRGRGNEQFF

j_gene: TRBJ2-1
v_gene: TRBV4-1
abundance: -
d_gene: TRBD1
len: 15
CDR3nt: TGCGCCAGCAGCCAAGAAATCACAGGGGCTGGTGAGCAGTTCTTC
CDR3aa: CASSQEITGAGEQFF

j_gene: TRBJ1-5
v_gene: TRBV7-8
abundance: -
d_gene: -
len: 14
CDR3nt: TGTGCCAGCAGCCTACCACCTAGCAATCAGCCCCAGCATTTT
CDR3aa: CASSLPPSNQPQHF

j_gene: TRBJ2-3
v_gene: TRBV27
abundance: -
d_gene: -
len: 15
CDR3nt: TGTGCCAGCAGTCCCCCGACTGGGGCCACAGATACGCAGTATTTT
CDR3aa: CASSPPTGATDTQYF

j_gene: TRBJ2-7
v_gene: TRBV6-1
abundance: -
d_gene: TRBD1
len: 16
CDR3nt: TGTGCCAGCAGTGCCCACCAGGGGGATGGAGGCTACGAGCAGTACTTC
CDR3aa: CASSAHQGDGGYEQYF

j_gene: TRBJ2-5
v_gene: TRBV7-6
abundance: -
d_gene: -
len: 16
CDR3nt: TGTGCCAGCAGCTTAGCGGTCCCGACAGGAAGGGAGACCCAGTACTTC
CDR3aa: CASSLAVPTGRETQYF

j_gene: TRBJ2-1
v_gene: TRBV27
abundance: -
d_gene: TRBD1
len: 15
CDR3nt: TGTGCCAGCAGTTTCGGGACAGGGTCCTACAATGAGCAGTTCTTC
CDR3aa: CASSFGTGSYNEQFF

j_gene: TRBJ2-2
v_gene: TRBV5-6
abundance: -
d_gene: TRBD1
len: 16
CDR3nt: TGTGCCAGCAGCTGGACAGGGAACGTTCACACCGGGGAGCTGTTTTTT
CDR3aa: CASSWTGNVHTGELFF

j_gene: TRBJ2-6
v_gene: TRBV9
abundance: -
d_gene: -
len: 17
CDR3nt: TGTGCCAGCAGCGTAGAAAACTCAAGGACAGGGGCCAACGTCCTGACTTTC
CDR3aa: CASSVENSRTGANVLTF

j_gene: TRBJ1-2
v_gene: TRBV27
abundance: -
d_gene: TRBD1
len: 18
CDR3nt: TGTGCCAGCAGTTTCCTAGGACAGGGCGCATCCCTTAACTATGGCTACACCTTC
CDR3aa: CASSFLGQGASLNYGYTF

j_gene: TRBJ2-3
v_gene: TRBV7-2
abundance: -
d_gene: TRBD2
len: 18
CDR3nt: TGTGCCAGCAGCTTAGCCCTGACTAGCGGGGGGGAGGCCGATACGCAGTATTTT
CDR3aa: CASSLALTSGGEADTQYF

j_gene: TRBJ1-2
v_gene: TRBV27
abundance: -
d_gene: TRBD1
len: 17
CDR3nt: TGTGCCAGCAGTTTATCCTTTGGACAGGCCTCTAACTATGGCTACACCTTC
CDR3aa: CASSLSFGQASNYGYTF

j_gene: TRBJ1-1
v_gene: TRBV5-4
abundance: once
d_gene: TRBD1
len: 18
CDR3nt: TGTGCCAGCAGCCTACCACAGGGGTCCCCATCCGTGGACACTGAAGCTTTCTTT
CDR3aa: CASSLPQGSPSVDTEAFF

j_gene: TRBJ2-3
v_gene: TRBV4-2
abundance: -
d_gene: -
len: 16
CDR3nt: TGTGCCAGCAGCCAAGGTGCGGGACGGGGGTCGGATACGCAGTATTTT
CDR3aa: CASSQGAGRGSDTQYF

j_gene: TRBJ1-1
v_gene: TRBV29-1
abundance: -
d_gene: -
len: 13
CDR3nt: TGCAGCGTTTGTACTTCGGGGAACACTGAAGCTTTCTTT
CDR3aa: CSVCTSGNTEAFF

j_gene: TRBJ2-1
v_gene: TRBV7-7
abundance: -
d_gene: -
len: 15
CDR3nt: TGTGCCAGCAGCCCCCGACACCCTTGGCTGAATGAGCAGTTCTTC
CDR3aa: CASSPRHPWLNEQFF

j_gene: TRBJ1-2
v_gene: TRBV7-9
abundance: few
d_gene: TRBD1
len: 16
CDR3nt: TGTGCCAGCAGCTCCCGACAGGGAGTGAATAACTATGGCTACACCTTC
CDR3aa: CASSSRQGVNNYGYTF

j_gene: TRBJ2-3
v_gene: TRBV15
abundance: -
d_gene: TRBD1
len: 16
CDR3nt: TGTGCCACCAGCAGAGTTCGGGACAGGGCATGGGATACGCAGTATTTT
CDR3aa: CATSRVRDRAWDTQYF

j_gene: TRBJ1-1
v_gene: TRBV2
abundance: few
d_gene: TRBD1
len: 12
CDR3nt: TGTGCCAGCCCTACGGGACAGGGTGAAGCTTTCTTT
CDR3aa: CASPTGQGEAFF

j_gene: TRBJ2-6
v_gene: TRBV4-3
abundance: -
d_gene: -
len: 16
CDR3nt: TGCGCCAGCAGCCATTCCCGGACAACCTGGGATGCCGTCCTGACTTTC
CDR3aa: CASSHSRTTWDAVLTF

j_gene: TRBJ2-5
v_gene: TRBV27
abundance: -
d_gene: -
len: 15
CDR3nt: TGTGCCAGCAGTCCGGATAGCGGAAACCAAGAGACCCAGTACTTC
CDR3aa: CASSPDSGNQETQYF

j_gene: TRBJ2-3
v_gene: TRBV7-8
abundance: -
d_gene: -
len: 14
CDR3nt: TGTGCCAGCAGTACCGGACAACCCACAGATACGCAGTATTTT
CDR3aa: CASSTGQPTDTQYF

j_gene: TRBJ2-5
v_gene: TRBV11-3
abundance: -
d_gene: TRBD1
len: 15
CDR3nt: TGTGCCAGCAGCTTAGGGTACAGGGGGCAAGAGACCCAGTACTTC
CDR3aa: CASSLGYRGQETQYF

j_gene: TRBJ2-5
v_gene: TRBV6-6
abundance: once
d_gene: TRBD2
len: 16
CDR3nt: TGTGCCAGCAGTTTGGGACTGGCGGGAGGCCAAGAGACCCAGTACTTC
CDR3aa: CASSLGLAGGQETQYF

j_gene: TRBJ2-3
v_gene: TRBV4-2
abundance: -
d_gene: TRBD2
len: 13
CDR3nt: TGTGCCAGCAGCCAAGGGGGGCTAGCGGGGAAGTATTTT
CDR3aa: CASSQGGLAGKYF

j_gene: TRBJ1-2
v_gene: TRBV4-1
abundance: -
d_gene: -
len: 14
CDR3nt: TGCGCCAGCAGCCAAGATGAGTCCCCTTATGGCTACACCTTC
CDR3aa: CASSQDESPYGYTF

j_gene: TRBJ1-2
v_gene: TRBV7-9
abundance: -
d_gene: TRBD1
len: 14
CDR3nt: TGTGCCAGCAGCTCTGGGACAGGGGGCGAAGGCTACACCTTC
CDR3aa: CASSSGTGGEGYTF

j_gene: TRBJ2-1
v_gene: TRBV25-1
abundance: -
d_gene: -
len: 15
CDR3nt: TGTGCCAGCAGCCTCGACAGGTCCGCCTACAATGAGCAGTTCTTC
CDR3aa: CASSLDRSAYNEQFF

j_gene: TRBJ2-1
v_gene: TRBV15
abundance: -
d_gene: -
len: 16
CDR3nt: TGTGCCACCAGCAGAGAGTTAGGACTAACCTACAATGAGCAGTTCTTC
CDR3aa: CATSRELGLTYNEQFF

j_gene: TRBJ2-7
v_gene: TRBV4-1
abundance: -
d_gene: TRBD1
len: 16
CDR3nt: TGCGCCAGCAGCCAACCTCCGGGACAGGGGATCAACGAGCAGTACTTC
CDR3aa: CASSQPPGQGINEQYF

j_gene: TRBJ2-7
v_gene: TRBV7-9
abundance: -
d_gene: TRBD1
len: 13
CDR3nt: TGTGCCAGCAGACGGGACAGCGGCTACGAGCAGTACTTC
CDR3aa: CASRRDSGYEQYF

j_gene: TRBJ2-1
v_gene: TRBV4-3
abundance: -
d_gene: -
len: 14
CDR3nt: TGCGCCAGCAGCTTGGGACGGGGGAAGAATGAGCAGTTCTTC
CDR3aa: CASSLGRGKNEQFF

j_gene: TRBJ2-1
v_gene: TRBV19
abundance: -
d_gene: -
len: 17
CDR3nt: TGTGCCAGTAGAGACCGAGCGGGCTTGGGGCTTGCGTGGGAGCAGTTCTTC
CDR3aa: CASRDRAGLGLAWEQFF